This T cell receptor (beta chain) was recovered during a study of persistence of HIV-infected CD4 T cells. As for the study in general: Blood samples, up to about 200 mL, came from multiple time points, except a couple of leukapheresis donors sampled once.

Anti-CD3/anti-CD28 beads served as a nonspecific positive control stimulus. Responding CD4+ T cells were sorted by upregulation of both CD40 ligand and CD69. About this clone: Its antigen is unidentified.

Whole-study results and caveats: Proviral oligoclonality tracked with TCR oligoclonality within the same sorted cells.

The immunoSEQ assay was version 4, run in survey mode. Clones were sequenced by immunoSEQ multiplex PCR, and TCRdb holds only the in-frame ones, with some missing. The top ten hold 1.5% to 2% of the sample, which has fewer than 50,000 clones, more than 85% seen once. Germline loops: CDR1 LNHDA, CDR2 SQIVND (reference sequence). V lost 3 bases, J lost 4 bases, and 16 bases lay in between. The CDR3 runs 16 residues. The genes are TRBV19 and TRBJ1-5; tentatively, D is TRBD1 (5 bases). The material sequenced was CD4+ T cells sorted from PBMCs after approximately 20-hour stimulation, taken from a patient who received antiretroviral therapy. This receptor was obtained from an adult man with HIV who was CMV-seropositive. The CDR3 region is CASSMGGGLRNQPQHF. CDR3 DNA: TGTGCCAGTAGTATGGGCGGGGGGTTACGGAATCAGCCCCAGCATTTT.